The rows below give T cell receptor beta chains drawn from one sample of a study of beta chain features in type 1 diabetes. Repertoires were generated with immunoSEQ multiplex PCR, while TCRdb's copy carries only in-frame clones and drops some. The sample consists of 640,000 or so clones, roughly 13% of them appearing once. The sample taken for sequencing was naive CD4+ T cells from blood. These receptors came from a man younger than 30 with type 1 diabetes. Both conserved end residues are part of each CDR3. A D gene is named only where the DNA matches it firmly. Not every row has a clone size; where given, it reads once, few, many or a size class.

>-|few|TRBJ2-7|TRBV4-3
CASSQVGYQTEEQYF
TGCGCCAGCAGCCAAGTGGGGTATCAGACGGAGGAGCAGTACTTC
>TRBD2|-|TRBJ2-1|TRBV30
CALTSGAYNEQFF
TGTGCCCTGACTAGCGGGGCTTACAATGAGCAGTTCTTC
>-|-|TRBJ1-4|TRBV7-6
CASSLVGSSTNEKLFF
TGTGCCAGCAGCTTAGTTGGCAGTTCAACTAATGAAAAACTGTTTTTT
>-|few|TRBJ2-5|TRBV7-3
CASSAIGGRQYF
TGTGCCAGCAGCGCCATCGGGGGCAGGCAGTACTTC
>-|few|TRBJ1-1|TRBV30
CAWSPGRRGEAFF
TGTGCCTGGAGTCCCGGACGGCGAGGTGAAGCTTTCTTT
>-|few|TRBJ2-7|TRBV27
CASGPGTSNSYEQYF
TGTGCCAGTGGCCCTGGGACCTCCAACTCCTACGAGCAGTACTTC
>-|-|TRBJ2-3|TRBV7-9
CASSLLGTDTQYF
TGTGCCAGCAGCTTACTCGGCACAGATACGCAGTATTTT
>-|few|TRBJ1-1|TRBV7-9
CASTTQAMNTEAFF
TGTGCCAGCACAACACAGGCCATGAACACTGAAGCTTTCTTT
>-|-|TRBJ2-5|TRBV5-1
CASSLWGGRQETQYF
TGCGCCAGCAGCTTGTGGGGAGGAAGGCAAGAGACCCAGTACTTC
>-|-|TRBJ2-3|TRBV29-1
CSVVHREAQYF
TGCAGCGTTGTGCATAGGGAAGCGCAGTATTTT
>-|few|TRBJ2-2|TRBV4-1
CASSRGPNTGELFF
TGCGCCAGCAGCCGGGGCCCAAACACCGGGGAGCTGTTTTTT